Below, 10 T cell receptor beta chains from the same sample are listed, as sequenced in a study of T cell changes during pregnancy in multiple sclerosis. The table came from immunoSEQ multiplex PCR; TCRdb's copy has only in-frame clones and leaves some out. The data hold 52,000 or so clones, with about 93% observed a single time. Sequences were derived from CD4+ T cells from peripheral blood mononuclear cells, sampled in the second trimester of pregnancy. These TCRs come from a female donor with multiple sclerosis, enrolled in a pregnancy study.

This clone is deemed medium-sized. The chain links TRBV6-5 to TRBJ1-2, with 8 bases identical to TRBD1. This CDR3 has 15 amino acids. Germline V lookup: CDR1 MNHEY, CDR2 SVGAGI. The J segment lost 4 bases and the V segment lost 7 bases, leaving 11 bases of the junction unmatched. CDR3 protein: CASTKTGGEAYGYTF. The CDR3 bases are TGTGCCAGCACCAAAACAGGGGGAGAGGCCTATGGCTACACCTTC.

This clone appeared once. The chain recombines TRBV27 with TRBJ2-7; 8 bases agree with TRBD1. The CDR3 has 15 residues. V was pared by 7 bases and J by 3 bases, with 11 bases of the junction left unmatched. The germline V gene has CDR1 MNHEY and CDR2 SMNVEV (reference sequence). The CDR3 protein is CASTPLDRVGYEQYF. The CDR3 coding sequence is TGTGCCAGCACCCCTTTGGACAGGGTAGGCTACGAGCAGTACTTC.

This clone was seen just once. The CDR3 coding sequence is TGTGCCAGCAGTGAACGCAGGGCAGTATACAATGAGCAGTTCTTC. As protein: CASSERRAVYNEQFF. The genes are TRBV2 and TRBJ2-1; tentatively, D is TRBD1 (5 bases). Per the germline V gene, CDR1 is SNHLY and CDR2 is FYNNEI. This CDR3 comprises 15 residues. Trimming removed 2 bases at V and 4 bases at J, with 12 bases between.

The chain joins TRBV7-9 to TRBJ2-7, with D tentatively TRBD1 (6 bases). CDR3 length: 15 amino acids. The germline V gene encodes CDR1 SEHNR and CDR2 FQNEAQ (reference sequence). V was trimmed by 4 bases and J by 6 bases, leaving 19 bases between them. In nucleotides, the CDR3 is TGTGCCAGCAGCTCAGGGGTCCCCCCTTCCAGCGAGCAGTACTTC. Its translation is CASSSGVPPSSEQYF.

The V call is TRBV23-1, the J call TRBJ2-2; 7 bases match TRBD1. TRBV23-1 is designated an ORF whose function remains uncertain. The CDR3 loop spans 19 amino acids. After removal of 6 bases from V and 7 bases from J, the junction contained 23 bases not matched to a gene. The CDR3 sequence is CASSRSKQYRGNTGGELFF. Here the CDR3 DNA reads TGCGCCAGCAGCCGATCAAAGCAGTACAGGGGTAATACAGGCGGGGAGCTGTTTTTT.

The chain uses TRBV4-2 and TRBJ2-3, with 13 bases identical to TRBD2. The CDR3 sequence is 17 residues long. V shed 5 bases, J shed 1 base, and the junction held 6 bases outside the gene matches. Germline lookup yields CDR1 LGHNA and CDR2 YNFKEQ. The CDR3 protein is CASSTRTSGGGTDTQYF. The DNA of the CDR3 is TGTGCCAGCAGCACTCGGACTAGCGGGGGTGGCACAGATACGCAGTATTTT.

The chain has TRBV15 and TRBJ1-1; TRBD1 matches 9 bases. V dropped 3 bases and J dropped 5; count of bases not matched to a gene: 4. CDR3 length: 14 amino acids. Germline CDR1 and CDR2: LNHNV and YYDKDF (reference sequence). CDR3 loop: CATSRTGGRTEAFF. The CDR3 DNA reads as TGTGCCACCAGCAGGACAGGGGGTAGGACTGAAGCTTTCTTT. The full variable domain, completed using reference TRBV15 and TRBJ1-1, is DAMVIQNPRYQVTQFGKPVTLSCSQTLNHNVMYWYQQKSSQAPKLLFHYYDKDFNNEADTPDNFQSRRPNTSFCFLDIRSPGLGDTAMYLCATSRTGGRTEAFFGQGTRLTVV.

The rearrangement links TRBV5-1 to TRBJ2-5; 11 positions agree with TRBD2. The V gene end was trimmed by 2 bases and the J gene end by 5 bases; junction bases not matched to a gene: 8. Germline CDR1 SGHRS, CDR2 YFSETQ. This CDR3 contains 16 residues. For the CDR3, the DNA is TGCGCCAGCAGCTTCCTTACTAGCGGGAGTGGGGAGACCCAGTACTTC. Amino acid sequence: CASSFLTSGSGETQYF.

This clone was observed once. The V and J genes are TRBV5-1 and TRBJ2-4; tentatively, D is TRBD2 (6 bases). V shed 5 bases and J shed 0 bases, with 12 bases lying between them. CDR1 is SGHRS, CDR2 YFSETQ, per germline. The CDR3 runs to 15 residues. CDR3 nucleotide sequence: TGCGCCAGCAGTGGGGGGAGCTTAGCCAAAAACATTCAGTACTTC. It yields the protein CASSGGSLAKNIQYF.

The CDR3 loop reads CASSSRTGEETQYF. As DNA, the CDR3 is TGTGCCAGCAGCTCCCGGACAGGGGAAGAGACCCAGTACTTC. V gene TRBV9 combines with J gene TRBJ2-5; 9 bases fit TRBD1. The CDR3 has 14 residues. Germline-derived CDR1 and CDR2 are SGDLS and YYNGEE. V trimming: 4 bases; J trimming: 3 bases; junction bases outside the gene matches: 4.